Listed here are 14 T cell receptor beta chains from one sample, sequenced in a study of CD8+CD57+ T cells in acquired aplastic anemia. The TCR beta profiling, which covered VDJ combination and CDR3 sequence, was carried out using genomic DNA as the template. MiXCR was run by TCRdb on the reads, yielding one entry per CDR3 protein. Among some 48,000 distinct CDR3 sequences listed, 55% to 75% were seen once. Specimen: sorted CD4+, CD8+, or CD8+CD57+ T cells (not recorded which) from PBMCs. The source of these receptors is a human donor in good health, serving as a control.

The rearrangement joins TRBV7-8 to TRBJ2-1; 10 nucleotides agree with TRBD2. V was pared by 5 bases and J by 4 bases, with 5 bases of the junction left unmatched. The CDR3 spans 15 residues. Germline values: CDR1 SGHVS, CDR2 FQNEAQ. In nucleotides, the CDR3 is TGTGCCAGCAGCCCCGGGACTAGCGATTACAATGAGCAGTTCTTC. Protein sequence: CASSPGTSDYNEQFF.

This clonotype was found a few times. The CDR3 DNA sequence: TGTGCCAGCTCCGGGGGACTGAACACTGAAGCTTTCTTT. This sequence encodes CASSGGLNTEAFF. This chain joins TRBV2 and TRBJ1-1; D might be TRBD1 (5 bases). The CDR3 runs 13 residues. The germline CDR1 and CDR2 sequences are SNHLY and FYNNEI. Between the trimmed V and J ends, which lost 8 bases and 0 bases, there was a span of 10 bases. The full variable domain, with the rest looked up from reference TRBV2 and TRBJ1-1, is EPEVTQTPSHQVTQMGQEVILRCVPISNHLYFYWYRQILGQKVEFLVSFYNNEISEKSEIFDDQFSVERPDGSNFTLKIRSTKLEDSAMYFCASSGGLNTEAFFGQGTRLTVV.

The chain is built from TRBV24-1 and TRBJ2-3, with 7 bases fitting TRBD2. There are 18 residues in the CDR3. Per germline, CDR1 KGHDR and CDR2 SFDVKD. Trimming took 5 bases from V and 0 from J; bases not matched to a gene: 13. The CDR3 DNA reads TGTGCCACCAGTGCGGGGGGTCAGCGTGATAATAGCACAGATACGCAGTATTTT. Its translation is CATSAGGQRDNSTDTQYF.

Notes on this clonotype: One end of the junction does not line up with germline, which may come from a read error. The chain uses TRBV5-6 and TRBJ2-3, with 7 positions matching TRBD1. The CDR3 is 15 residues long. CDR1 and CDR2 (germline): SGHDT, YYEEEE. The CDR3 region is CASSEDRESTATQYF. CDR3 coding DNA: TGTGCCAGCAGCGAAGACAGGGAGAGCACAGCTACGCAGTACTTT.

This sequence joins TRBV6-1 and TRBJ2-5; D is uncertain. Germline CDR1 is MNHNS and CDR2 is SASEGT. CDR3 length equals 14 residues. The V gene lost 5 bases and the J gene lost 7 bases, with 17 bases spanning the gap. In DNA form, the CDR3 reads TGTGCCAGCAGTCCGTGGGCCAAAGGAAGGACCCAGTACTTC. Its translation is CASSPWAKGRTQYF.

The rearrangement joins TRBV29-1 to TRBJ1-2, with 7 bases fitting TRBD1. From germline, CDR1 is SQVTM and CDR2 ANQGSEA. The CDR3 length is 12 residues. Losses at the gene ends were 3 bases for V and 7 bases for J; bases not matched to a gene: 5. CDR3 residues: CSVDRQGGGYTF. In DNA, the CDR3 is TGCAGCGTTGATCGGCAGGGGGGTGGCTACACCTTC.

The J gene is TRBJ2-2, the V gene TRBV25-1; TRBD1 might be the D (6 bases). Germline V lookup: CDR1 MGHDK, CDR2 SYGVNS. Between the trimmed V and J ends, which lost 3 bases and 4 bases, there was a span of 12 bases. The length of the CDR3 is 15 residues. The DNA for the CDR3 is TGTGCCAGCAGTGATTCAGGGGCGGTCACCGGGGAGCTGTTTTTT. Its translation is CASSDSGAVTGELFF.

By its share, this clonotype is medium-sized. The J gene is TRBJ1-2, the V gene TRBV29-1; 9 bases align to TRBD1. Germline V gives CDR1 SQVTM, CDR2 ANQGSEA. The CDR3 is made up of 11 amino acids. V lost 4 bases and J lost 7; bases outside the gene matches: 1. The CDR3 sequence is CSVGTGAGYTF. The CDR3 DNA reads TGCAGCGTTGGGACAGGGGCTGGCTACACCTTC.

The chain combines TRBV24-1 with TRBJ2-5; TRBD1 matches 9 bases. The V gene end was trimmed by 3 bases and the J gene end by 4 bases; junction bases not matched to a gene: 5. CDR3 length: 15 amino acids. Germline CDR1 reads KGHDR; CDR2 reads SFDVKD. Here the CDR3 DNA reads TGTGCCACCAGTGATCCCAGGACAGGGGTAGAGACCCAGTACTTC. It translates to CATSDPRTGVETQYF.

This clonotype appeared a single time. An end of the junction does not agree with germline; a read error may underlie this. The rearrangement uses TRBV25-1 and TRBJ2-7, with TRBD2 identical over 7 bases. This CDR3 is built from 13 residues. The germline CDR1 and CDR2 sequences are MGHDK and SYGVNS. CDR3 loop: CATSAGETYEQYF. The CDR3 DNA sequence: TGTGCCACCAGTGCGGGGGAGACCTACGAGCAGTACTTC.

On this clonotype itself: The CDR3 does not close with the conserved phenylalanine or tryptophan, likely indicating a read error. CDR3 DNA: TGCAGCGTTTGGACCATGATGAACACTGAAGCTTTCCTT. Amino acids: CSVWTMMNTEAFL. V gene TRBV29-1 combines with J gene TRBJ1-1; D call uncertain. This CDR3 is built from 13 residues. Germline CDR1 SQVTM, CDR2 ANQGSEA. Trimming took off 5 bases at V and 0 bases at J, with 10 bases between the two ends.

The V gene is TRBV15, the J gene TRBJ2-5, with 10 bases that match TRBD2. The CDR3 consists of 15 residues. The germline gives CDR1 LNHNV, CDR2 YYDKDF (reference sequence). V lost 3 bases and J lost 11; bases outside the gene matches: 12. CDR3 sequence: CATSSQRGGTDTQYF. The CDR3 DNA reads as TGTGCCACCAGCAGCCAGCGGGGGGGCACAGATACGCAGTACTTC.

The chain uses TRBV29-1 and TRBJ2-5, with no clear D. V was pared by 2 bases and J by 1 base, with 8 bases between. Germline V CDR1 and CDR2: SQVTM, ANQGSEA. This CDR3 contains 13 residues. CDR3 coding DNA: TGCAGCGTTGAATTACTCATCCAAGAGACCCAGTACTTC. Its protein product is CSVELLIQETQYF.

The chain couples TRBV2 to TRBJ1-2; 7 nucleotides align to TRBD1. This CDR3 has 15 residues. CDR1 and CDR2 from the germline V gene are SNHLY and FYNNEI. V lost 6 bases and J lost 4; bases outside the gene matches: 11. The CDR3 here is CASSPWDSETYGYTF. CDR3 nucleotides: TGTGCCAGCAGCCCCTGGGACAGCGAGACCTATGGCTACACCTTC.